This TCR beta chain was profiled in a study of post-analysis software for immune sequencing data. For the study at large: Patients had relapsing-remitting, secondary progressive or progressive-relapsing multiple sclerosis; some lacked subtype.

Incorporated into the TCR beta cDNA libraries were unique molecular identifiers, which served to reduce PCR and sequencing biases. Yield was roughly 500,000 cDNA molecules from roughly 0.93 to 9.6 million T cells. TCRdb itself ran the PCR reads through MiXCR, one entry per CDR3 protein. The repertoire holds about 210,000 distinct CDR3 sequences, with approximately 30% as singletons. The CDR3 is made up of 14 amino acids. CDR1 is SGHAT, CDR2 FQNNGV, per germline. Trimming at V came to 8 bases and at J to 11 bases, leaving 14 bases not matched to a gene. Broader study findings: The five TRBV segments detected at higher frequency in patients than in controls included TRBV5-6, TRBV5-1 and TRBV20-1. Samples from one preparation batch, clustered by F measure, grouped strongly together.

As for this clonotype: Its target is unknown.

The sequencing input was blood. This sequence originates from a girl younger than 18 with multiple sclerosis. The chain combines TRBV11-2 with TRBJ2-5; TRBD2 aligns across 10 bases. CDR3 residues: CASRGTSVYNEQYF. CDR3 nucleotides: TGTGCCAGCCGTGGGACTAGCGTCTATAATGAGCAGTACTTC.